This T cell receptor (beta chain) stems from a study of OX40 agonist ivuxolimab in advanced cancers. In the study overall: Three individuals attained partial responses, comprising one hepatocellular carcinoma case and two cutaneous melanoma cases. Findings and caveats of the study: Normalized T-cell clonal expansion was also low in a subset of nonresponders. On average, CD8+ T cells showed a greater number of expanded clones than CD4+.

Generated by immunoSEQ multiplex PCR, the TCRdb table keeps only in-frame clones and is missing some. The table has 50,000 to 75,000 clones, more than 80% seen once. Details on this clone: Its matching antigen is unknown.

Looked up from germline, CDR1 is SGHDT and CDR2 is YYEEEE. There are 17 residues in the CDR3. The V segment lost 1 base and the J segment 0 bases; nucleotides outside the gene matches: 4. Sequences were derived from CD4+ or CD8+ T cells sorted from blood, sampled in a trial of the OX40 agonist ivuxolimab. The rearrangement uses TRBV5-6 and TRBJ2-3; TRBD2 matches 11 bases. This clonotype was sampled from an adult with an advanced solid tumor such as melanoma, head and neck, liver or kidney cancer. In nucleotides, the CDR3 is TGTGCCAGCAGCTTGCCCCGACTAGCGGGGAGCACAGATACGCAGTATTTT. This gives the protein CASSLPRLAGSTDTQYF.